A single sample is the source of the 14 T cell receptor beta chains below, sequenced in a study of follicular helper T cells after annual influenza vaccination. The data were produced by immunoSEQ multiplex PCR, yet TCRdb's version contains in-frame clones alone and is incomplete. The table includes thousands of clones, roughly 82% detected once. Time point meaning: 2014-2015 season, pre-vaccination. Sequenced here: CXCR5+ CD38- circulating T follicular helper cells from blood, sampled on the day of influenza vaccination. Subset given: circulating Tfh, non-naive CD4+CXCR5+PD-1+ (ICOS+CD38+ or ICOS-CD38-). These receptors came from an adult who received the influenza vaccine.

CDR3 sequence: CASRPTVGQETQYF. CDR3 coding DNA: TGTGCCAGCAGGCCCACAGTGGGCCAAGAGACCCAGTACTTC. The rearrangement uses TRBV6-6 and TRBJ2-5, with D unresolved. Germline values: CDR1 MNHNY, CDR2 SVGAGI (reference sequence). Trimming left V 6 bases short and J 1 base short, with 12 bases between. The CDR3 is 14 amino acids.

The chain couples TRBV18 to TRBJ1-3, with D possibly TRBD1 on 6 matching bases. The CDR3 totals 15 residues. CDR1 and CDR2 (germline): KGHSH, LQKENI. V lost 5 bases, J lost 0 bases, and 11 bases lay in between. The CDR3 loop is CASSIQGYSGNTIYF. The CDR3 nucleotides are TGTGCCAGCTCAATACAGGGATACTCTGGAAACACCATATATTTT.

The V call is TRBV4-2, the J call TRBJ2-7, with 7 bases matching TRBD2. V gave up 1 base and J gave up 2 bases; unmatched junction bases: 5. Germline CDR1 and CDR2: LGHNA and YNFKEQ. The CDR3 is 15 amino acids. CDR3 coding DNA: TGTGCCAGCAGCCAAGCCGTGCGGGGGACCTACGAGCAGTACTTC. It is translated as CASSQAVRGTYEQYF.

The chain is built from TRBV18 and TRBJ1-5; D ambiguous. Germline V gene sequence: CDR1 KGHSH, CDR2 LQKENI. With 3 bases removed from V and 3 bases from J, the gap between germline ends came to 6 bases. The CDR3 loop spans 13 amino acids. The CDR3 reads CASSPGLNQPQHF. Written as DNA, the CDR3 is TGTGCCAGCTCACCCGGCCTCAATCAGCCCCAGCATTTT.

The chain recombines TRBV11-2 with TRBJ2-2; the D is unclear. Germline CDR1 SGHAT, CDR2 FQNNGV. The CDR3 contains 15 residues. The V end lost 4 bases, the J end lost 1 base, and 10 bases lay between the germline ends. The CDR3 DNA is TGTGCCAGCAGCTCTGGACGGTTGAACACCGGGGAGCTGTTTTTT. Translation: CASSSGRLNTGELFF. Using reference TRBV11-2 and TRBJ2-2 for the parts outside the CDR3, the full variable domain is EAGVAQSPRYKIIEKRQSVAFWCNPISGHATLYWYQQILGQGPKLLIQFQNNGVVDDSQLPKDRFSAERLKGVDSTLKIQPAKLEDSAVYLCASSSGRLNTGELFFGEGSRLTVL.

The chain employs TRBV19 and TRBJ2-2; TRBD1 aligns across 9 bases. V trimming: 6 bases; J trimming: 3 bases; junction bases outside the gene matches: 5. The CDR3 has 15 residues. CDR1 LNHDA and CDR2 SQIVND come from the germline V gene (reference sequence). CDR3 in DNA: TGTGCCAGTAGGGGGCGGACAGGGGACACCGGGGAGCTGTTTTTT. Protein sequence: CASRGRTGDTGELFF. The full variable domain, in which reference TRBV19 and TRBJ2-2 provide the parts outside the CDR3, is DGGITQSPKYLFRKEGQNVTLSCEQNLNHDAMYWYRQDPGQGLRLIYYSQIVNDFQKGDIAEGYSVSREKKESFPLTVTSAQKNPTAFYLCASRGRTGDTGELFFGEGSRLTVL.

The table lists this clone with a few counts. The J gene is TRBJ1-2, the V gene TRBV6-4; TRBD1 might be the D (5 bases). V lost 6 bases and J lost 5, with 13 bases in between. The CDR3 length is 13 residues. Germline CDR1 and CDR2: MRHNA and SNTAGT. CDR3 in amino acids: CASSPGGSYGYTF. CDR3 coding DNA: TGTGCCAGCAGCCCGGGGGGGAGTTATGGCTACACCTTC.

CDR3 residues: CASSYGTLGPTDTQYF. DNA of the CDR3: TGTGCCAGCAGCTATGGGACTCTAGGACCCACAGATACGCAGTATTTT. The chain combines TRBV7-2 with TRBJ2-3; D possibly corresponds to TRBD2 (6 bases). Germline CDR1 is SGHTA and CDR2 is FQGNSA. CDR3 length: 16 residues. The V end lost 4 bases, the J end lost 2 bases, and 16 bases lay between the germline ends. The full variable domain, its missing parts supplied by reference TRBV7-2 and TRBJ2-3, is GAGVSQSPSNKVTEKGKDVELRCDPISGHTALYWYRQSLGQGLEFLIYFQGNSAPDKSGLPSDRFSAERTGGSVSTLTIQRTQQEDSAVYLCASSYGTLGPTDTQYFGPGTRLTVL.

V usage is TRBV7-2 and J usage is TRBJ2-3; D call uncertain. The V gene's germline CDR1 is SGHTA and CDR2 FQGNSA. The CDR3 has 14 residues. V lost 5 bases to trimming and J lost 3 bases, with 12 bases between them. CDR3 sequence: CASSPRERTDTQYF. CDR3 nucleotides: TGTGCCAGCAGCCCGAGAGAGAGGACAGATACGCAGTATTTT. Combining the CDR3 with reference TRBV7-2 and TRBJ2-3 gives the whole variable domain GAGVSQSPSNKVTEKGKDVELRCDPISGHTALYWYRQSLGQGLEFLIYFQGNSAPDKSGLPSDRFSAERTGGSVSTLTIQRTQQEDSAVYLCASSPRERTDTQYFGPGTRLTVL.

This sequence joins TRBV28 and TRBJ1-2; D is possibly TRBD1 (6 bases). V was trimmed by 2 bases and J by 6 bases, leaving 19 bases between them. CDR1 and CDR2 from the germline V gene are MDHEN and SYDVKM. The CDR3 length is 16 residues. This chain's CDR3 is CASSLTGPGEENGYTF. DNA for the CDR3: TGTGCCAGCAGTTTAACTGGCCCAGGGGAAGAGAATGGCTACACCTTC.

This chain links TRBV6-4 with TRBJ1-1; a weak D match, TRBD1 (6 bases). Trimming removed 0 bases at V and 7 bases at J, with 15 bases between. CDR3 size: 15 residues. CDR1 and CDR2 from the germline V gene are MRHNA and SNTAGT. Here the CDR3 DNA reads TGTGCCAGCAGTGACTCTTCGGGGGGCAGGGGTGAAGCTTTCTTT. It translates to CASSDSSGGRGEAFF.

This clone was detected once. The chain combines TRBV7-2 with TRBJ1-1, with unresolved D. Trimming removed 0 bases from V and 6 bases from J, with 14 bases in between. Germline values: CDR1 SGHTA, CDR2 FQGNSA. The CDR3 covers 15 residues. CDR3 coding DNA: TGTGCCAGCAGCTTAGCAGGCAAAGCGACCCCTGAAGCTTTCTTT. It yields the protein CASSLAGKATPEAFF.

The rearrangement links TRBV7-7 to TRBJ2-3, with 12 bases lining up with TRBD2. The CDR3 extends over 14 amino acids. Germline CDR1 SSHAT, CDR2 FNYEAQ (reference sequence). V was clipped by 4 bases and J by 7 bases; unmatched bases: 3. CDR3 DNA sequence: TGTGCCAGCAGCTCTAGCGGGGGGGCTAATACGCAGTATTTT. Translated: CASSSSGGANTQYF.

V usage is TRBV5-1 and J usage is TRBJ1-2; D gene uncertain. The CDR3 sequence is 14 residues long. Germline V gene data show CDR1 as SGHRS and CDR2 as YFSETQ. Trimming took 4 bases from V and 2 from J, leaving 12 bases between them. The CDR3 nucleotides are TGCGCCAGCAGCACCGGACGGATCAACTATGGCTACACCTTC. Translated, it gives CASSTGRINYGYTF.